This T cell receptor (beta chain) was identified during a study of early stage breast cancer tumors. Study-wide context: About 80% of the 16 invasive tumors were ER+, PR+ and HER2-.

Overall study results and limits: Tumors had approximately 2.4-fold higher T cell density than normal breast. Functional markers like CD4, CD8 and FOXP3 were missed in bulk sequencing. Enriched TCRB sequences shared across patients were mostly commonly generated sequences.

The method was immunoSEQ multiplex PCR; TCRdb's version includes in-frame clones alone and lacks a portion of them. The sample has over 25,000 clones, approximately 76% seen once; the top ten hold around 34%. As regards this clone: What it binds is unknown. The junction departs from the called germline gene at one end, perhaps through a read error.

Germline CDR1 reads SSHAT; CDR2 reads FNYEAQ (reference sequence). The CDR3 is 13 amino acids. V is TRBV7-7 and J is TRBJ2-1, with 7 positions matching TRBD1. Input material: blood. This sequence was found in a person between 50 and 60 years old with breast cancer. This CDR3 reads CASSLEGGSEQFF. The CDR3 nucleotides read TGTGCTAGCAGCTTAGAAGGGGGCAGTGAGCAGTTCTTC.